This is a list of T cell receptor beta chains from one sample in a study of response to subunit inactivated influenza vaccine. TCRdb reprocessed the RT-PCR reads with MiXCR, giving one entry per CDR3 protein. Of around 190,000 distinct CDR3 sequences detected, around 9.2% appear once; the ten largest clones hold roughly a tenth. The specimen was non-naive T cells sorted from PBMCs, collected on the day of vaccination. Receptor source: a man aged 50 to 59 who received an inactivated influenza vaccine. Each CDR3 is given with its conserved first and last residue. A D gene is named only where the DNA matches it firmly. Clone sizes are given selectively: once, few, many, or a class where the clone is expanded.

TRBV10-3	many	TRBJ2-1	TRBD2	TGTGCCATCAGGGGACTAGCAAATGAGCAGTTCTTC	CAIRGLANEQFF
TRBV5-1	many	TRBJ2-7	TRBD1	TGCGCCAGCAGCTTGGAACTGACAGGGAACATCTACGAGCAGTACTTC	CASSLELTGNIYEQYF
TRBV7-9	many	TRBJ2-7	-	TGTGCCAGCAGCTCGGGTATCTACGAGCAGTACTTC	CASSSGIYEQYF
TRBV4-3	many	TRBJ1-1	-	TGCGCCAGCAGCTCCGGAAAGGGTCTGGGCCAAGCTTTCTTT	CASSSGKGLGQAFF
TRBV25-1	-	TRBJ2-5	-	TGTGCCAGCAGTGACGGAGCAGGGACGGGGTCAGAGACCCAGTACTTC	CASSDGAGTGSETQYF
TRBV20-1	-	TRBJ2-5	-	TGCAGCCGTAGAGGAGGAGAGACCCAGTACTTC	CSRRGGETQYF
TRBV12-3/TRBV12-4	-	TRBJ1-2	-	TGTGCCAGCAGTTTGGCCTCGGAACGGTGGGCTGGTGGCTACACCTTC	CASSLASERWAGGYTF
TRBV11-2	few	TRBJ2-7	-	TGTGCCAGCAGCTTAGATCGTTTGGGGACTTATACCTACGAGCAGTACTTC	CASSLDRLGTYTYEQYF
TRBV28	-	TRBJ1-2	-	TGTGCCAGCAGTTCCTTAGGGGCTAACTATGGCTACACCTTC	CASSSLGANYGYTF
TRBV29-1	few	TRBJ1-5	TRBD1	TGCAGCGTCTCTCAAGACAGGGGGAATCAGCCCCAGCATTTT	CSVSQDRGNQPQHF
TRBV2	few	TRBJ2-7	TRBD2	TGTGCCAGCAGTGCAGGACTAGCGGGAGGGTGGGTCTCCTACGAGCAGTACTTC	CASSAGLAGGWVSYEQYF
TRBV14	-	TRBJ1-1	TRBD1	TGTGCCAGCAGCCCGTGGACAGGTAACACTGAAGCTTTCTTT	CASSPWTGNTEAFF
TRBV2	-	TRBJ2-5	-	TGTGCCACTGGCAGGACACACCAAGAGACCCAGTACTTC	CATGRTHQETQYF
TRBV9	few	TRBJ2-1	-	TGTGCCAGCAGCGTAGCTTGGGCCTCGAGCTCCTACAATGAGCAGTTCTTC	CASSVAWASSSYNEQFF
TRBV21-1	few	TRBJ2-1	-	TGTGCCAGCAGCAAATCTGTTTCTAGCGGGAGTCCCTACAATGAGCAGTTCTTC	CASSKSVSSGSPYNEQFF
TRBV20-1	many	TRBJ2-1	-	TGCAGTGCTAGAGATAGCGGTCCCCGTGGGAATGAGCAGTTCTTC	CSARDSGPRGNEQFF
TRBV12-3/TRBV12-4	few	TRBJ2-2	-	TGTGCCAGTCGTTCGACCACCGGGGAGCTGTTTTTT	CASRSTTGELFF
TRBV12-3/TRBV12-4	-	TRBJ1-3	-	TGTGCCAGCAGCAAGGGGGGCGGAAACACCATATATTTT	CASSKGGGNTIYF
TRBV12-3/TRBV12-4	many	TRBJ2-5	TRBD1	TGTGCCAGCAGTTTTGAGGGGGCCGCAGAGACCCAGTACTTC	CASSFEGAAETQYF
TRBV12-3/TRBV12-4	many	TRBJ2-7	-	TGTGCCAGCAGTTTAGCTAGGGGGTGGCAGTACTTC	CASSLARGWQYF
TRBV6-5	-	TRBJ2-7	TRBD2	TGTGCCAGCAGTTACGCTACTAGCGGGGCCTACGAGCAGTACTTC	CASSYATSGAYEQYF
TRBV3-1	many	TRBJ1-2	-	TGTGCCAGCAGCCATTCCGTGATCAGGGCCTATGGCTACACCTTC	CASSHSVIRAYGYTF
TRBV4-3	few	TRBJ2-7	-	TGCGCCAGCAGCCTCAGCCAGGCTAACCCCTACGAGCAGTACTTC	CASSLSQANPYEQYF
TRBV4-1	-	TRBJ2-1	-	TGCGCCAGCAGCCAAGACAGGGGGGATGAGCAGTTCTTC	CASSQDRGDEQFF
TRBV12-3/TRBV12-4	few	TRBJ1-4	-	TGTGCCAGCAGTTTTAGAGAGTCCAATGAAAAACTGTTTTTT	CASSFRESNEKLFF
TRBV11-3	few	TRBJ2-7	TRBD1	TGTGCCAGCAGCACAGGGACAGGGGATAGTCGCGAGCAGTACTTC	CASSTGTGDSREQYF
TRBV6-6	many	TRBJ2-7	TRBD1	TGTGCCAGCAGTACAACAGGGGCCGAGCAGTACTTC	CASSTTGAEQYF
TRBV5-4	few	TRBJ2-2	-	TGTGCCAGCAGCTTGTTGGCAGGGGGGCCCACCGGGGAGCTGTTTTTT	CASSLLAGGPTGELFF
TRBV4-2	-	TRBJ1-1	-	TGTGCCAGCAGCCAAGGGTGGGGCACTGAAGCTTTCTTT	CASSQGWGTEAFF
TRBV7-2	many	TRBJ2-3	TRBD2	TGTGCCAGCAGCTTCGGACTAGCGGCAGATACGCAGTATTTT	CASSFGLAADTQYF
TRBV12-3/TRBV12-4	many	TRBJ2-1	TRBD2	TGTACCTTCAGTTTCGGGCCTGTCGGCGGGAGGATACCCTACAATGAGCAGTTCTTC	CTFSFGPVGGRIPYNEQFF
TRBV6-1	-	TRBJ1-1	TRBD1	TGTGCCAGCAGGCCTCCCGGCAGGGGGCAGACTGAAGCTTTCTTT	CASRPPGRGQTEAFF
TRBV10-2	many	TRBJ1-1	-	TGCGCCAGCAGTGAGTCGACAGTCGGAGGGGTCTCGGACACTGAAGCTTTCTTT	CASSESTVGGVSDTEAFF
TRBV7-9	few	TRBJ1-5	TRBD1	TGTGCCAGCAGCCCAGGGGGGGGGCCCCAGCATTTT	CASSPGGGPQHF
TRBV10-2	-	TRBJ2-1	-	TGCGCCAGCAGTGAGAGGCGGAGCTCCTACGAGCAGTTCTTC	CASSERRSSYEQFF
TRBV4-2	-	TRBJ1-2	-	TGTGCCAGCAGCCAACGGTTATATGGCTACACCTTC	CASSQRLYGYTF
TRBV18	-	TRBJ2-5	-	TGTGCCAGCTCACCACCGGGGTATAGCGACGATTGGGAGACCCAGTACTTC	CASSPPGYSDDWETQYF
TRBV7-2	many	TRBJ1-2	-	TGTGCCTGCCGTGGAACACCAACTAACTATGGCTACACCTTC	CACRGTPTNYGYTF
TRBV12-3/TRBV12-4	many	TRBJ1-2	-	TGTGCCAGCAGTGCCCCCGGGACAAGGAGTAAGACCTTC	CASSAPGTRSKTF
TRBV6-6	-	TRBJ2-3	-	TGTGCCAGCAGCGCAATCACAGATACGCAGTATTTT	CASSAITDTQYF
TRBV12-3/TRBV12-4	many	TRBJ1-3	-	TGTGCCAGCAGTCCACGACAGAGGACCTCTGGAAACACCATATATTTT	CASSPRQRTSGNTIYF
TRBV6-1	-	TRBJ1-2	TRBD1	TGTGCCAGCAGTGACGGACAGGATCCAACTAACTATGGCTACACCTTC	CASSDGQDPTNYGYTF
TRBV7-8	many	TRBJ2-7	-	TGTGCCAGCAGCTTATGGACAGGGAGGGACGAGCAGTACTTC	CASSLWTGRDEQYF
TRBV5-1	-	TRBJ2-7	-	TGCGCCAGCAGCTTGGAATTAGGGGGAACCTACGAGCAGTACTTC	CASSLELGGTYEQYF
TRBV7-9	-	TRBJ2-7	-	TGTGCCAGTAGCTTATCCGGCGGGCAGATCTTC	CASSLSGGQIF
TRBV29-1	-	TRBJ2-7	-	TGCAGCGTTCGACCGGCGGGGTCGTTCTACGAGCAGTACTTC	CSVRPAGSFYEQYF
TRBV10-3	-	TRBJ2-2	-	TGTGCCATCAGGGACAGCACCGGGGAGCTGTTTTTT	CAIRDSTGELFF
TRBV6-5	-	TRBJ2-1	-	TGTGCCAGCAGTTACTCCGGGGGCCTCTACAATGAGCAGTTCTTC	CASSYSGGLYNEQFF
TRBV5-6	few	TRBJ2-6	-	TGTGCCAGCAGCTTGGCAGGGATCAGCTCTGGGGCCAACGTCCTGACTTTC	CASSLAGISSGANVLTF
TRBV12-3/TRBV12-4	-	TRBJ2-7	TRBD2	TGTGCCAGCAGTCAGGGACTAGTGGGTGAGCAGTACTTC	CASSQGLVGEQYF
TRBV20-1	-	TRBJ1-1	-	TGCAGTGCTAGATTGTTCGGGGGTTCCACTGAAGCTTTCTTT	CSARLFGGSTEAFF
TRBV20-1	few	TRBJ1-5	-	TGCAGTGCTTACCGACCGCCTAGCAATCAGCCCCAGCATTTT	CSAYRPPSNQPQHF
TRBV5-5	many	TRBJ2-7	-	TGTGCCAGCGGCTTGGAGGGGTGGGGCGAGCAGTACTTC	CASGLEGWGEQYF
TRBV10-2	few	TRBJ1-2	-	TGCGCCAGCAGTGATACGAGGGACTATGGCTACACCTTC	CASSDTRDYGYTF
TRBV20-1	-	TRBJ1-2	TRBD1	TGCAGTGCTGAGATACAGGGGGCTGCGATCCTTCTACCCTATGGCTACACCTTC	CSAEIQGAAILLPYGYTF
TRBV6-6	-	TRBJ1-1	-	TGTGCCAGCAGTTATCGAGGGGTTGAAGCTTTCTTT	CASSYRGVEAFF
TRBV14	few	TRBJ2-5	-	TGTGCCAGCAGCCAAGGCGTTACAGCCCGGGAGACCCAGTACTTC	CASSQGVTARETQYF